Listed below are T cell receptor beta chains from one sample, sequenced in a study of blood T cell repertoires in COVID-19. Generated by immunoSEQ multiplex PCR, the TCRdb table keeps only in-frame clones and is missing some. The table includes about 59,000 clones, around 81% detected once. Sequencing was done on a sample of peripheral blood. Source of these receptors: a man aged 60 to 75 with acute or convalescent COVID-19. CDR3s include the opening cysteine and the closing phenylalanine or tryptophan. D genes are given only for firm matches. Rows give clone size only sometimes, using once, few, many, or a class for an expanded clone.

TRBD1,TRBV7-8,TRBJ1-1,NA,CASSSQGVGNTEAFF,TGTGCCAGCAGCTCCCAGGGGGTGGGGAACACTGAAGCTTTCTTT
NA,TRBV13,TRBJ1-4,NA,CASSLSGAYAEKLFF,TGTGCCAGCAGCCTTTCAGGGGCTTATGCCGAAAAACTGTTTTTT
NA,TRBV2,TRBJ2-5,NA,CASSVQGVQETQYF,TGTGCCAGCAGTGTCCAGGGTGTCCAAGAGACCCAGTACTTC
NA,TRBV7-2,TRBJ2-4,NA,CASSLAGAASNPKNIQYF,TGTGCCAGCAGCTTAGCAGGGGCGGCTTCCAATCCCAAAAACATTCAGTACTTC
NA,TRBV4-1,TRBJ1-2,NA,CASSQDTTGNYGYTF,TGCGCCAGCAGCCAAGATACGACAGGAAACTATGGCTACACCTTC
TRBD1,TRBV7-9,TRBJ2-3,NA,CASSRDRGRTDTQYF,TGTGCCAGCAGCCGCGACAGGGGGCGTACAGATACGCAGTATTTT
NA,TRBV9,TRBJ1-6,NA,CASSTRTGSPLHF,TGTGCCAGCAGCACGCGAACAGGATCACCCCTCCACTTT
TRBD2,TRBV30,TRBJ2-7,NA,CAWSRTSGAYEQYF,TGTGCCTGGAGCCGGACTAGCGGGGCCTACGAGCAGTACTTC
TRBD2,TRBV7-2,TRBJ2-7,once,CASSLAPAGGSYEQYF,TGTGCCAGCAGCTTAGCGCCTGCGGGGGGGTCCTACGAGCAGTACTTC
TRBD2,TRBV27,TRBJ2-2,NA,CASSFGRGSTGELFF,TGTGCCAGCAGTTTTGGGCGGGGGAGCACCGGGGAGCTGTTTTTT
TRBD1,TRBV28,TRBJ1-5,NA,CASSRGTVSNQPQHF,TGTGCCAGCAGCCGCGGGACAGTTAGCAATCAGCCCCAGCATTTT
NA,TRBV18,TRBJ1-1,NA,CASSPLQLNTEAFF,TGTGCCAGCTCACCATTACAGTTGAACACTGAAGCTTTCTTT
TRBD2,TRBV6-4,TRBJ2-1,NA,CASSETSGGYNEQFF,TGTGCCAGCAGTGAAACTAGCGGGGGTTACAATGAGCAGTTCTTC
NA,TRBV24-1,TRBJ2-5,NA,CATSDSRFQETQYF,TGTGCCACCAGTGATTCACGGTTCCAAGAGACCCAGTACTTC
NA,TRBV12-3/TRBV12-4,TRBJ1-1,NA,CASTLLENTEAFF,TGTGCCAGCACCCTACTCGAGAACACTGAAGCTTTCTTT
NA,TRBV24-1,TRBJ1-2,NA,CATSDWGVYGYTF,TGTGCCACCAGTGATTGGGGGGTCTATGGCTACACCTTC
TRBD2,TRBV19,TRBJ2-3,NA,CASSWLAGGTDTQYF,TGTGCCAGTAGTTGGCTAGCGGGGGGCACAGATACGCAGTATTTT
TRBD2,TRBV10-3,TRBJ2-7,NA,CAIGLAGLEQYF,TGTGCCATCGGCCTAGCGGGGCTAGAGCAGTACTTC
NA,TRBV28,TRBJ1-2,NA,CASSSGAGYGYTF,TGTGCCAGCAGTTCAGGGGCCGGCTATGGCTACACCTTC
TRBD2,TRBV9,TRBJ2-1,NA,CASSAFSSGGAEEQFF,TGTGCCAGCAGCGCCTTCTCTAGCGGGGGGGCAGAGGAGCAGTTCTTC
TRBD2,TRBV9,TRBJ2-3,NA,CASSALAGGRHTQYF,TGTGCCAGCAGCGCTCTAGCGGGGGGGAGGCATACGCAGTATTTT
TRBD2,TRBV15,TRBJ2-5,NA,CATSRGSAGGYETQYF,TGTGCCACCAGCAGAGGCTCAGCGGGGGGCTATGAGACCCAGTACTTC
NA,TRBV27,TRBJ2-7,NA,CASRRGGGSSEQYF,TGTGCCAGCAGACGGGGAGGGGGGAGCTCCGAGCAGTACTTC
TRBD1,TRBV2,TRBJ2-2,NA,CASSEARGQHGELFF,TGTGCCAGCAGTGAAGCGAGGGGACAGCACGGGGAGCTGTTTTTT
NA,TRBV7-9,TRBJ2-5,NA,CASSLPPKPQYF,TGTGCCAGCAGCTTACCCCCGAAGCCCCAGTACTTC
TRBD1,TRBV28,TRBJ2-7,NA,CASSLYRGRRDGEQYF,TGTGCCAGCAGTCTTTACAGGGGGCGCAGGGACGGCGAGCAATACTTC
TRBD1,TRBV5-1,TRBJ2-5,NA,CASSLGTGEETQYF,TGCGCCAGCAGCTTGGGGACAGGGGAAGAGACCCAGTACTTC
TRBD1,TRBV10-3,TRBJ2-7,NA,CAISDPDRFKQYF,TGTGCCATCAGTGACCCGGACAGGTTCAAGCAGTACTTC
NA,TRBV11-2,TRBJ2-4,NA,CASSLLGGKNIQYF,TGTGCCAGCAGCTTACTCGGGGGCAAAAACATTCAGTACTTC
TRBD1,TRBV10-3,TRBJ1-2,NA,CAISGDRAFNYGYTF,TGTGCCATCAGTGGGGACAGGGCCTTTAACTATGGCTACACCTTC
NA,TRBV7-2,TRBJ1-1,NA,CASSTGSLGTEAFF,TGTGCCAGCAGCACGGGATCCCTCGGCACTGAAGCTTTCTTT
NA,TRBV12-3/TRBV12-4,TRBJ2-7,once,CASTVDSFYEQYF,TGTGCCAGCACGGTGGACAGTTTCTACGAGCAGTACTTC
NA,TRBV7-7,TRBJ2-3,NA,CASSLETRGAQYF,TGTGCTAGCAGCTTAGAGACCCGGGGAGCGCAGTATTTT
TRBD2,TRBV19,TRBJ2-1,NA,CASSELAGGFGEQFF,TGTGCCAGTAGTGAGCTAGCGGGGGGTTTTGGTGAGCAGTTCTTC
TRBD1,TRBV5-4,TRBJ2-7,NA,CASSQNRGFSYEQYF,TGTGCCAGCAGCCAAAACAGGGGTTTCTCCTACGAGCAGTACTTC
NA,TRBV7-8,TRBJ1-3,NA,CASSLVGSRVSGNTIYF,TGTGCCAGCAGCTTAGTTGGCAGCCGGGTCTCTGGAAACACCATATATTTT
TRBD2,TRBV2,TRBJ2-3,NA,CASKTSGNTDTQYF,TGTGCCAGCAAGACTAGCGGGAACACAGATACGCAGTATTTT
NA,TRBV10-3,TRBJ2-7,NA,CAISGAAGSYEQYF,TGTGCCATCAGTGGGGCGGCGGGCTCCTACGAGCAGTACTTC
NA,TRBV1,TRBJ1-4,NA,CTSSRGRGNEKLFF,TGCACCAGCAGCCGCGGGAGGGGGAATGAAAAACTGTTTTTT
NA,TRBV5-1,TRBJ2-6,NA,CASSPRGGVRGSSGANVLTF,TGCGCCAGCAGCCCGCGCGGTGGGGTCCGGGGGAGCTCTGGGGCCAACGTCCTGACTTTC
TRBD1,TRBV7-3,TRBJ1-1,NA,CASSLTGTSNTEAFF,TGTGCCAGCAGCCTGACAGGGACATCGAACACTGAAGCTTTCTTT
TRBD2,TRBV29-1,TRBJ2-3,NA,CSVATSGETDTQYF,TGCAGCGTCGCAACTAGCGGGGAAACAGATACGCAGTATTTT